The clone carrying this T cell receptor (beta chain) was seen only once. This sample is part of a study of CD8 T cells in Susac syndrome. It was with random hexamers that roughly 0.45 to 1 ug RNA was reverse transcribed. The method of amplification for TCR beta CDR3 was immunoSEQ multiplex PCR, covering 54 Vbeta and 13 Jbeta. TCRdb analysed the immunoSEQ multiplex PCR reads with MiXCR anew, one entry per CDR3 protein. The sample holds about 150,000 distinct CDR3 sequences, around 96% seen once. Germline CDR1 reads DFQATT; CDR2 reads SNEGSKA (reference sequence). The V end was cut by 0 bases, the J end by 0 bases, with 9 bases between. The CDR3 length is 16 residues. The authors carried out high-throughput sequencing of TCR beta. They applied it to CD8+ and CD4+ T cells obtained from blood.

J is TRBJ2-6 and V is TRBV20-1; D is uncertain. Source material: CD4+ T cells from PBMCs. The source of this sequence is a human donor with multiple sclerosis. CDR3 nucleotides: TGCAGTGCTAGAGATTCAAGCATCTCTGGGGCCAACGTCCTGACTTTC. This codes for CSARDSSISGANVLTF.